One and the same sample provided the 31 T cell receptor beta chains below, sequenced in a study of identifying expanded T cells in peripheral blood. The method was immunoSEQ multiplex PCR; TCRdb's version includes in-frame clones alone and lacks a portion of them. The table shows over 85,000 clones, with around 88% occurring only once. Input material: blood. The receptors originated from a person between 18 and 75 years old in good health.

As DNA, the CDR3 is TGTGCCAGCAGTGGACCGGTTCGGGACTATGGCTACACCTTC. It is translated as CASSGPVRDYGYTF. The chain joins TRBV2 to TRBJ1-2; D remains unclear. Trimming removed 4 bases from V and 3 bases from J, with 12 bases in between. The V gene's germline CDR1 is SNHLY and CDR2 FYNNEI. This CDR3 region has 14 residues.

The chain joins TRBV19 to TRBJ2-1; D possibly uses TRBD1 or TRBD2 (5 bases each). The V gene's germline CDR1 is LNHDA and CDR2 SQIVND (reference sequence). Deletions cut 3 bases from V and 0 bases from J, with 12 bases between. The CDR3 is made up of 16 amino acids. CDR3 region: CASSIRWGSSYNEQFF. Written as DNA, the CDR3 is TGTGCCAGTAGTATCCGATGGGGGAGCTCCTACAATGAGCAGTTCTTC.

The chain uses TRBV6-5 and TRBJ2-7, with TRBD2 identical over 11 bases. CDR1 is MNHEY and CDR2 is SVGAGI in the germline V gene. The CDR3 consists of 16 residues. With 0 bases clipped from V and 5 bases from J, the junction kept 6 bases outside the gene matches. Written as DNA, the CDR3 is TGTGCCAGCAGTTACTCCCTAGCGGGAGGTAATCACGAGCAGTACTTC. It specifies CASSYSLAGGNHEQYF.

This chain uses TRBV27 with TRBJ1-1; possible D gene TRBD1, 6 bases. V lost 1 base, J lost 4 bases, and 7 bases lay in between. There are 13 residues in the CDR3. Germline V CDR1 and CDR2: MNHEY, SMNVEV (reference sequence). CDR3 residues: CASSLWGATEAFF. CDR3 bases: TGTGCCAGCAGTTTATGGGGGGCCACTGAAGCTTTCTTT.

V usage is TRBV6-5 and J usage is TRBJ1-2, with 8 bases fitting TRBD1. The V segment lost 2 bases and the J segment 0 bases; nucleotides outside the gene matches: 2. CDR1 MNHEY and CDR2 SVGAGI come from the germline V gene. The CDR3 length is 15 residues. The CDR3 reads CASSYGTGANYGYTF. CDR3 bases: TGTGCCAGCAGTTACGGGACAGGAGCTAACTATGGCTACACCTTC.

The chain carries TRBV27 and TRBJ2-2; D uncertain. CDR1 is MNHEY, CDR2 SMNVEV, per germline (reference sequence). This CDR3 contains 14 residues. V was cut by 5 bases and J by 4 bases, with 11 bases left in between. This chain's CDR3 is CASSNTRGTGELFF. Written as DNA, the CDR3 is TGTGCCAGCAGTAACACCCGTGGCACCGGGGAGCTGTTTTTT.

The chain couples TRBV6-4 to TRBJ1-5, with 7 bases matching TRBD1. The germline V gene has CDR1 MRHNA and CDR2 SNTAGT. V trimming: 6 bases; J trimming: 7 bases; junction bases outside the gene matches: 6. This CDR3 is built from 13 residues. As DNA, the CDR3 is TGTGCCAGCAGCTCGGACAGGTCGCAGCCCCAGCATTTT. Residues: CASSSDRSQPQHF.

The chain recombines TRBV27 with TRBJ1-3; no reliable D call. Germline-derived CDR1 and CDR2 are MNHEY and SMNVEV (reference sequence). Deletions cut 2 bases from V and 4 bases from J, with 9 bases between. CDR3 length equals 14 residues. The CDR3 region is CASSLSVGGNTIYF. The CDR3 nucleotides read TGTGCCAGCAGTTTAAGTGTGGGGGGAAACACCATATATTTT.

This rearrangement joins TRBV13 to TRBJ1-4, with a weak D call TRBD1 (6 bases). The CDR3 length is 16 residues. V was pared by 0 bases and J by 4 bases, with 12 bases between. Germline lookup yields CDR1 PRHDT and CDR2 FYEKMQ (reference sequence). The CDR3 loop reads CASSLGQGRNNEKLFF. CDR3 bases: TGTGCCAGCAGCTTAGGCCAGGGGCGAAATAATGAAAAACTGTTTTTT.

The chain recombines TRBV5-1 with TRBJ1-2, with a weak D call TRBD1 (6 bases). V was clipped by 6 bases and J by 3 bases, with 15 bases between them. This CDR3 comprises 14 residues. CDR1 SGHRS and CDR2 YFSETQ come from the germline V gene. The CDR3 DNA reads as TGCGCCAGCACTCCCGGGGGCGGAGACTATGGCTACACCTTC. Translated: CASTPGGGDYGYTF. Full variable domain (missing parts from reference TRBV5-1 and TRBJ1-2): KAGVTQTPRYLIKTRGQQVTLSCSPISGHRSVSWYQQTPGQGLQFLFEYFSETQRNKGNFPGRFSGRQFSNSRSEMNVSTLELGDSALYLCASTPGGGDYGYTFGSGTRLTVV.

The chain employs TRBV18 and TRBJ2-2; D possibly matches TRBD1 or TRBD2 (5 bases each). The CDR3 is 14 residues long. V dropped 1 base and J dropped 5 bases, with 8 bases sitting between them. Per germline, CDR1 KGHSH and CDR2 LQKENI. DNA of the CDR3: TGTGCCAGCTCACCACGGGACGGGACCGGGGAGCTGTTTTTT. Protein product: CASSPRDGTGELFF.

The chain links TRBV15 to TRBJ2-1; TRBD2 matches 9 bases. The germline CDR1 and CDR2 sequences are LNHNV and YYDKDF (reference sequence). This CDR3 has 17 amino acids. With 0 bases clipped from V and 4 bases from J, the junction kept 7 bases outside the gene matches. The CDR3 DNA sequence: TGTGCCACCAGCAGAGAAGCGGCTAGCGGGACTTACAATGAGCAGTTCTTC. Its translation is CATSREAASGTYNEQFF.

This clone was observed once. This rearrangement joins TRBV7-2 to TRBJ2-1, with 7 bases aligning to TRBD2. Germline V lookup: CDR1 SGHTA, CDR2 FQGNSA. The CDR3 has 15 residues. The trim removed 7 bases at V and 4 bases at J, leaving 10 bases unmatched. The chain's CDR3 is CASTRAGQGYNEQFF. The CDR3 DNA sequence: TGTGCCAGCACCCGAGCGGGGCAGGGATACAATGAGCAGTTCTTC.

The rearrangement links TRBV11-2 to TRBJ1-5, with TRBD1 matching over 9 bases. Germline trimming cut 5 bases from V and 7 bases from J; bases unmatched to any gene: 6. Germline V gives CDR1 SGHAT, CDR2 FQNNGV. This CDR3 spans 14 amino acids. The CDR3 reads CASSIQGARQPQHF. The CDR3 DNA sequence: TGTGCCAGCAGCATACAGGGGGCTAGGCAGCCCCAGCATTTT.

This chain uses TRBV14 with TRBJ2-2, with D perhaps TRBD1 (5 bases). Deletions cut 0 bases from V and 4 bases from J, with 15 bases between. This CDR3 spans 17 amino acids. The germline V gene has CDR1 SGHDN and CDR2 FVKESK. CDR3 sequence reads: CASSQDWGDGVTGELFF. The CDR3 bases are TGTGCCAGCAGCCAAGATTGGGGCGATGGGGTCACCGGGGAGCTGTTTTTT.

The chain employs TRBV2 and TRBJ1-4; 9 positions match TRBD1. Unmatched junction bases numbered 10, after V lost 6 bases and J lost 8 bases. Per germline, CDR1 SNHLY and CDR2 FYNNEI. The CDR3 sequence is 15 residues long. The CDR3 DNA sequence: TGTGCCAGCAGCCTTGGGGACAGGGTGGGAGAAAAACTGTTTTTT. It codes for CASSLGDRVGEKLFF. The full variable domain, in which reference TRBV2 and TRBJ1-4 provide the parts outside the CDR3, is EPEVTQTPSHQVTQMGQEVILRCVPISNHLYFYWYRQILGQKVEFLVSFYNNEISEKSEIFDDQFSVERPDGSNFTLKIRSTKLEDSAMYFCASSLGDRVGEKLFFGSGTQLSVL.

The gene calls are TRBV28 and TRBJ2-1; perhaps TRBD2 as D (8 bases). V lost 8 bases, J lost 6 bases, and 17 bases lay in between. CDR1 and CDR2 from the germline V gene are MDHEN and SYDVKM. CDR3 length: 14 amino acids. This CDR3 is CASRPGGLVNEQFF. CDR3 nucleotides: TGTGCCAGCCGCCCAGGGGGACTAGTCAATGAGCAGTTCTTC.

J is TRBJ2-5 and V is TRBV5-4, with 9 bases lining up with TRBD2. The CDR3 spans 17 residues. After removal of 3 bases from V and 5 bases from J, the junction contained 14 bases not matched to a gene. Germline loops: CDR1 SGHNT, CDR2 YYREEE (reference sequence). This chain's CDR3 is CASSWGATSGGEETQYF. The CDR3 DNA reads TGTGCCAGCAGCTGGGGGGCGACTAGCGGTGGTGAGGAGACCCAGTACTTC.

This clone was found once. This rearrangement joins TRBV6-6 to TRBJ2-3; TRBD1 aligns across 8 bases. The V gene's germline CDR1 is MNHNY and CDR2 SVGAGI (reference sequence). The CDR3 extends over 14 amino acids. Trimming removed 2 bases from V and 4 bases from J; junction bases left unmatched: 2. CDR3 nucleotides: TGTGCCAGCAGTTACGTGGACAGGGCAGATACGCAGTATTTT. Amino acids: CASSYVDRADTQYF.

V gene TRBV28 combines with J gene TRBJ1-4; 8 bases align to TRBD1. Germline CDR1 MDHEN, CDR2 SYDVKM. The CDR3 has 14 residues. The V gene end was trimmed by 8 bases and the J gene end by 2 bases; junction bases not matched to a gene: 4. CDR3 nucleotide sequence: TGTGCCAGCCAGGACAGGGTGACTAATGAAAAACTGTTTTTT. This translates into CASQDRVTNEKLFF.

The chain uses TRBV5-1 and TRBJ2-7, with a possible D match to TRBD1 (5 bases). From germline, CDR1 is SGHRS and CDR2 YFSETQ. With 6 bases removed from V and 2 bases from J, the gap between germline ends came to 15 bases. The CDR3 has 14 amino acids. The CDR3 nucleotides are TGCGCCAGCAAAGGGTCCCAGGGCACCTACGAGCAGTACTTC. It yields the protein CASKGSQGTYEQYF.

This chain uses TRBV6-6 with TRBJ2-3; D could derive from TRBD1 or TRBD2 (7 bases each). The CDR3 spans 14 residues. Germline V lookup: CDR1 MNHNY, CDR2 SVGAGI (reference sequence). V was cut by 6 bases and J by 4 bases, with 14 bases left in between. CDR3 sequence (DNA): TGTGCCAGCAGAAACCAGGGGGGGCCAGATACGCAGTATTTT. This encodes CASRNQGGPDTQYF.

V is TRBV21-1 and J is TRBJ2-7; the table's TRBD1 call for D was not verified on the DNA. TRBV21-1 is tagged as a pseudogene. The CDR3 covers 11 residues. The CDR3 reads CASSLGGEQYF. In nucleotides, the CDR3 is TGTGCCAGCAGCTTAGGGGGAGAGCAGTACTTC.

This chain links TRBV7-2 with TRBJ2-7; TRBD2 matches 7 bases. Germline V gene data show CDR1 as SGHTA and CDR2 as FQGNSA. Trimming removed 1 base from V and 7 bases from J; junction bases left unmatched: 7. CDR3 length: 14 amino acids. This CDR3 is CASSLVSGFEEQYF. The DNA for the CDR3 is TGTGCCAGCAGCTTAGTTAGCGGGTTTGAAGAGCAGTACTTC. Based on the CDR3 plus reference TRBV7-2 and TRBJ2-7, the full variable domain is GAGVSQSPSNKVTEKGKDVELRCDPISGHTALYWYRQSLGQGLEFLIYFQGNSAPDKSGLPSDRFSAERTGGSVSTLTIQRTQQEDSAVYLCASSLVSGFEEQYFGPGTRLTVT.

This CDR3 reads CASSFSQGIYEQYF. The DNA of the CDR3 is TGTGCCAGCAGTTTCTCCCAGGGTATTTACGAGCAGTACTTC. The chain uses TRBV28 and TRBJ2-7; tentative D call: TRBD1 (5 bases). This CDR3 comprises 14 residues. V lost 3 bases to trimming and J lost 4 bases, with 13 bases between them. Germline values: CDR1 MDHEN, CDR2 SYDVKM.

V is TRBV2 and J is TRBJ1-4; 7 bases are a match to TRBD1. CDR1 is SNHLY, CDR2 FYNNEI, per germline. The CDR3 runs to 15 residues. Unmatched junction bases numbered 9, after V lost 10 bases and J lost 1 base. Written as DNA, the CDR3 is TGTGCCACCGGACAGGTGGCCGGAACTAATGAAAAACTGTTTTTT. Its protein product is CATGQVAGTNEKLFF.

J is TRBJ2-3 and V is TRBV7-7; D gene uncertain. Trimming took 1 base from V and 0 from J, leaving 5 bases between them. Germline V gene data show CDR1 as SSHAT and CDR2 as FNYEAQ (reference sequence). The CDR3 length is 14 residues. The CDR3 coding sequence is TGTGCCAGCAGCTTAGGGTTCAGCACAGATACGCAGTATTTT. Its translation: CASSLGFSTDTQYF.

J is TRBJ1-4 and V is TRBV7-2, with D possibly matching TRBD1 (5 bases). The CDR3 is 15 amino acids. V dropped 5 bases and J dropped 4 bases, with 14 bases sitting between them. Germline-derived CDR1 and CDR2 are SGHTA and FQGNSA. CDR3 loop: CASSPRWGYNEKLFF. The CDR3 region has the DNA TGTGCCAGCAGCCCCCGATGGGGCTATAATGAAAAACTGTTTTTT.

The chain is built from TRBV5-1 and TRBJ1-1, with D possibly being TRBD1 (5 bases). Trimming pared 4 bases from V and 1 base from J, leaving 17 bases between. Germline CDR1 and CDR2: SGHRS and YFSETQ. The CDR3 loop spans 16 amino acids. The CDR3: CASSPDLLGRNTEAFF. The CDR3 region has the DNA TGCGCCAGCAGCCCGGATTTGTTGGGGCGGAACACTGAAGCTTTCTTT.

The rearrangement joins TRBV7-2 to TRBJ1-6; TRBD1 is a possible D gene (6 bases). Germline CDR1 reads SGHTA; CDR2 reads FQGNSA. This CDR3 comprises 13 residues. Trimming cost V 5 bases and J 7 bases, with 9 bases left between them. CDR3 region: CASSAQGNSPLHF. DNA for the CDR3: TGTGCCAGCAGCGCACAGGGAAATTCACCCCTCCACTTT.

This chain connects TRBV5-6 to TRBJ1-6; D might be TRBD1 (5 bases). The CDR3 is 16 amino acids. CDR1 and CDR2 from the germline V gene are SGHDT and YYEEEE. Trimming removed 4 bases at V and 6 bases at J, with 17 bases between. CDR3 DNA: TGTGCCAGCAGCACGGGACGGCGGCGGCCTAATTCACCCCTCCACTTT. It yields the protein CASSTGRRRPNSPLHF.